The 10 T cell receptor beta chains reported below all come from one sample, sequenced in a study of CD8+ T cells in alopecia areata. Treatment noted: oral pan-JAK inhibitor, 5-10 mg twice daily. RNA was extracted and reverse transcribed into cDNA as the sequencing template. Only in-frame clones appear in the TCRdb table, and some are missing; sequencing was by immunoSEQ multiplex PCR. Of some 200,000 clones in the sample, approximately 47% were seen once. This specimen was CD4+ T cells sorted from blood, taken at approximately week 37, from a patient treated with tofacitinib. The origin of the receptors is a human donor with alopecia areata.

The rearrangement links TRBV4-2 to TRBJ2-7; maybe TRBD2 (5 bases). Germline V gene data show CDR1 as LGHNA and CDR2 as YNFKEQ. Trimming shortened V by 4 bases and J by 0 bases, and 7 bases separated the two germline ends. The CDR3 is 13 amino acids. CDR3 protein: CASSPRDSYEQYF. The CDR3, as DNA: TGTGCCAGCAGCCCCCGGGACTCCTACGAGCAGTACTTC.

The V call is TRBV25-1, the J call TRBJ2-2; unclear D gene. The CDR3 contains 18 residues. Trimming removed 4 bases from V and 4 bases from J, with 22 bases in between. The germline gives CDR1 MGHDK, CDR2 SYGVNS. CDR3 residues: CASSAFPGPSGPTGELFF. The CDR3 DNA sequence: TGTGCCAGCAGTGCTTTCCCCGGGCCCTCCGGACCCACCGGGGAGCTGTTTTTT.

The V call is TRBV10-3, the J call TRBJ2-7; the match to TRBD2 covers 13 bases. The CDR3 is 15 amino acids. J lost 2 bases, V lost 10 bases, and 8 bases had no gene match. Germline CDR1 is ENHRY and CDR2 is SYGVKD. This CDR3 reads CATQSGTSGTYEQYF. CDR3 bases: TGTGCCACCCAATCCGGGACTAGCGGGACCTACGAGCAGTACTTC.

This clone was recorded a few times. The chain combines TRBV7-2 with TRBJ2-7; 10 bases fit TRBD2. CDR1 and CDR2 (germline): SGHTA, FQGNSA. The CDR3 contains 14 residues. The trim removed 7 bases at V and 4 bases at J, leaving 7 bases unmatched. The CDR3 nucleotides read TGTGCCAGCAAGACTAGCGGGTCGGTGTACGAGCAGTACTTC. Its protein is CASKTSGSVYEQYF.

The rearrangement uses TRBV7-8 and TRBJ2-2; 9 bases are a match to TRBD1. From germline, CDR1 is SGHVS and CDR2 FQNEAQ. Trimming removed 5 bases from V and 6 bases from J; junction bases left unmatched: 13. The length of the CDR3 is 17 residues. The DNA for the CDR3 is TGTGCCAGCAGCCCCTCGTTTGGGACAGGGTCTCCCGGGGAGCTGTTTTTT. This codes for CASSPSFGTGSPGELFF.

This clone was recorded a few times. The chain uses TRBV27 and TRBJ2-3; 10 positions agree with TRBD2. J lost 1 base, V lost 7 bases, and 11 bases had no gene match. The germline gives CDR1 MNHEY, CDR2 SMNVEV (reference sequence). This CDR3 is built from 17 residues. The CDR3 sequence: CASTESGRGIGTDTQYF. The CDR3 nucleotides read TGTGCCAGCACCGAGAGCGGGAGGGGGATCGGCACAGATACGCAGTATTTT.

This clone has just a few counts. DNA for the CDR3: TGTGCCAGCAGCCCAACGTGGACAGGGTTCAATGGCTACACCTTC. It is translated as CASSPTWTGFNGYTF. The chain couples TRBV9 to TRBJ1-2, with 8 bases lining up with TRBD1. The CDR3 has 15 residues. The ends lost 4 bases at V and 6 bases at J; junction bases unmatched: 11. The V gene's germline CDR1 is SGDLS and CDR2 YYNGEE.

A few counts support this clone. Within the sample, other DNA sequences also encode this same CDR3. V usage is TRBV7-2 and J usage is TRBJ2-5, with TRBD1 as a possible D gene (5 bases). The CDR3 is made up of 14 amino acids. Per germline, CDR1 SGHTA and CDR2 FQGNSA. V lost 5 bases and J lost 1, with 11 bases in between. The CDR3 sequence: CASSPGQGQETQYF. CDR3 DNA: TGTGCCAGCAGCCCCGGTCAGGGCCAAGAGACCCAGTACTTC.

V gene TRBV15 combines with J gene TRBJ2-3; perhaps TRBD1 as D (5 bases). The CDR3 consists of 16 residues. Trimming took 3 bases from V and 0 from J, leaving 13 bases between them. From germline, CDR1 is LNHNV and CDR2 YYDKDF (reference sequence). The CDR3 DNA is TGTGCCACCAGCAGGAGGACAATAGCTAGCACAGATACGCAGTATTTT. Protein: CATSRRTIASTDTQYF.

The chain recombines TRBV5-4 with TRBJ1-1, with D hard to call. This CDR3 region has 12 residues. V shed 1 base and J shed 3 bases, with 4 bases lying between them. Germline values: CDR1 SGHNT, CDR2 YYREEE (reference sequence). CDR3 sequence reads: CASSLKDTEAFF. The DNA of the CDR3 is TGTGCCAGCAGCTTGAAGGACACTGAAGCTTTCTTT.